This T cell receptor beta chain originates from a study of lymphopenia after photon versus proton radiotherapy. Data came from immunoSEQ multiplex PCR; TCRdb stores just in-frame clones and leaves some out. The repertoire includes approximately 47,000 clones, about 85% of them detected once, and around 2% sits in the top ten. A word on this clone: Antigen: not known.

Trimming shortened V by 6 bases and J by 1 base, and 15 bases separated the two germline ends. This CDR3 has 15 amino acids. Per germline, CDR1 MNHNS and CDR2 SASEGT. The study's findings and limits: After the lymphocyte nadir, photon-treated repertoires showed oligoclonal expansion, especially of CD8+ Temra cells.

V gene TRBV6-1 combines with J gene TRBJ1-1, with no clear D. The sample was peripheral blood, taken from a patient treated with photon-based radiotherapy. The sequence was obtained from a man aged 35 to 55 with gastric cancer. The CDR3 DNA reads TGTGCCAGCAGGTCTGGGGAATTCGGGAACACTGAAGCTTTCTTT. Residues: CASRSGEFGNTEAFF.